This T cell receptor (beta chain) was identified during a study of cytomegalovirus exposure and HLA in healthy donors. In the study overall: Unique TCR beta sequences numbering some 120 million came from about 180 million T cells in an earlier analysis. As released early, the data held 80 million to 90 million unique TCRs from HLA-typed donors. General study points: Most TCR sequences showed up rarely, but some public TCRs showed up in many donors.

All the people who gave samples were healthy bone marrow donors. The primer mix had 60 Vbeta and 13 Jbeta primers. Method: immunoSEQ multiplex PCR; TCRdb's copy keeps in-frame clones and lacks some. The sample yields 45,000 to 70,000 clones, roughly 79% seen once. Trimming took 3 bases from V and 1 from J, leaving 12 bases between them. Germline V gene data show CDR1 as SNHLY and CDR2 as FYNNEI. The CDR3 has 15 residues. As concerns this clone: The antigen is unknown.

Sequencing was done on a sample of PBMCs. V gene TRBV2 combines with J gene TRBJ2-5; D perhaps matches TRBD2 (7 bases). The clonotype was recovered from a man over 45 in good health and CMV-seronegative. The chain's CDR3 is CASSDRRGRQETQYF. The CDR3 DNA reads TGTGCCAGCAGTGATCGGCGGGGGCGCCAAGAGACCCAGTACTTC. Full variable domain (outside the CDR3, taken from reference TRBV2 and TRBJ2-5): EPEVTQTPSHQVTQMGQEVILRCVPISNHLYFYWYRQILGQKVEFLVSFYNNEISEKSEIFDDQFSVERPDGSNFTLKIRSTKLEDSAMYFCASSDRRGRQETQYFGPGTRLLVL.